The rows below give T cell receptor beta chains drawn from one sample of a study of blood T cell repertoires in COVID-19. The table came from immunoSEQ multiplex PCR; TCRdb's copy has only in-frame clones and leaves some out. The sample holds roughly 160,000 clones, around 83% seen once. Specimen: peripheral blood. These receptors were obtained from a man younger than 35 with acute or convalescent COVID-19. Each CDR3 is given with its conserved first and last residue.

CASSQVVGGREKLFF TRBJ1-4 TRBV4-1
CASSYYRTGGNYGYTF TRBJ1-2 TRBV6-5
CASSETGVDSPLHF TRBJ1-6 TRBV2
CASSQETSGVYNEQFF TRBJ2-1 TRBV4-1
CASSESGSVKTQYF TRBJ2-5 TRBV10-1
CASSITTESYEQYF TRBJ2-7 TRBV19
CASSLRGGDTEAFF TRBJ1-1 TRBV7-9
CASSPPDSYSNQPQHF TRBJ1-5 TRBV18
CASSMGTYSYEQYF TRBJ2-7 TRBV19
CASSLAGGTNEKLFF TRBJ1-4 TRBV5-4
CAWSVGEVYGYTF TRBJ1-2 TRBV30
CASSQGAGTEAFF TRBJ1-1 TRBV4-1
CASTLTGEIGNTIYF TRBJ1-3 TRBV28
CAWSPGQSSNQPQHF TRBJ1-5 TRBV30
CSGVWFGSGGANTQYF TRBJ2-3 TRBV29-1
CASSSLGGGADTQYF TRBJ2-3 TRBV5-4